These 22 T cell receptor beta chains originate from one sample sequenced in a study of technical replicates of blood from several donors. Clones were read by immunoSEQ multiplex PCR, and TCRdb kept only the in-frame ones, dropping some. The sample lists 65,000 to 90,000 clones; roughly 90% were seen once. Sequencing was done on a sample of PBMCs. Receptor source: a human donor in good health. Some clones in this sample may be carry-over from other donors' samples.

This rearrangement joins TRBV5-1 to TRBJ2-7; D might be TRBD2 (6 bases). This CDR3 comprises 14 residues. V dropped 1 base and J dropped 4 bases, with 12 bases sitting between them. Germline-derived CDR1 and CDR2 are SGHRS and YFSETQ. The CDR3 spells CASSLWGTSYEQYF. The DNA for the CDR3 is TGCGCCAGCAGCTTGTGGGGGACTTCATACGAGCAGTACTTC.

The chain combines TRBV7-9 with TRBJ1-2; possibly TRBD1 for D (6 bases). There are 13 residues in the CDR3. Trimming left V 4 bases short and J 8 bases short, with 14 bases between. Germline V gene data show CDR1 as SEHNR and CDR2 as FQNEAQ (reference sequence). The CDR3 DNA reads as TGTGCCAGCAGCTCTCCAGGGGTTTACGGCTACACCTTC. It codes for CASSSPGVYGYTF. Full variable domain (rest looked up from reference TRBV7-9 and TRBJ1-2): DTGVSQNPRHKITKRGQNVTFRCDPISEHNRLYWYRQTLGQGPEFLTYFQNEAQLEKSRLLSDRFSAERPKGSFSTLEIQRTEQGDSAMYLCASSSPGVYGYTFGSGTRLTVV.

The chain links TRBV30 to TRBJ1-1; maybe TRBD1 (6 bases). This CDR3 contains 13 residues. From germline, CDR1 is GTSNPN and CDR2 SVGIG (reference sequence). The V end lost 0 bases, the J end lost 7 bases, and 12 bases lay between the germline ends. The CDR3 DNA is TGTGCCTGGAGTGTACAAGGGGGGGGTGAAGCTTTCTTT. This translates into CAWSVQGGGEAFF.

The rearrangement uses TRBV6-1 and TRBJ2-5; 8 positions agree with TRBD2. The CDR3 consists of 16 residues. V lost 4 bases to trimming and J lost 4 bases; unmatched junction nucleotides: 11. Per germline, CDR1 MNHNS and CDR2 SASEGT. The CDR3 coding sequence is TGTGCCAGCAGTGGAGGCGACGGGACTAGGGCAGAGACCCAGTACTTC. Protein sequence: CASSGGDGTRAETQYF.

This clone appeared a few times. The rearrangement links TRBV7-8 to TRBJ1-5; D might be TRBD1 (5 bases). The CDR3 totals 14 residues. Between the trimmed V and J ends, which lost 1 base and 7 bases, there was a span of 11 bases. From germline, CDR1 is SGHVS and CDR2 FQNEAQ. The CDR3 loop reads CASSLELGHQPQHF. The CDR3 nucleotides are TGTGCCAGCAGCTTAGAATTGGGGCACCAGCCCCAGCATTTT.

This chain connects TRBV5-1 to TRBJ1-5; tentative D call: TRBD1 (6 bases). This CDR3 contains 14 residues. Germline CDR1 and CDR2: SGHRS and YFSETQ. Trimming took 7 bases from V and 4 from J, leaving 15 bases between them. For the CDR3, the DNA is TGCGCCAGCTTTCGGTCAGGGGAAAATCAGCCCCAGCATTTT. Translated: CASFRSGENQPQHF.

This chain uses TRBV5-1 with TRBJ2-5; 8 bases are shared with TRBD1. CDR1 and CDR2 (germline): SGHRS, YFSETQ. Unmatched junction bases numbered 9, after V lost 5 bases and J lost 3 bases. This CDR3 has 15 amino acids. The CDR3 nucleotides are TGCGCCAGCAGACCTACGGGACAGGTAAAAGAGACCCAGTACTTC. This gives the protein CASRPTGQVKETQYF.

V and J are TRBV15 and TRBJ1-1, with 7 nucleotides matching TRBD1. Trimming took 1 base from V and 1 from J; bases not matched to a gene: 6. The CDR3 is 16 amino acids. Germline loops: CDR1 LNHNV, CDR2 YYDKDF (reference sequence). The CDR3 sequence is CATSRAGGRRNTEAFF. The CDR3 coding sequence is TGTGCCACCAGCAGAGCAGGGGGACGGAGGAACACTGAAGCTTTCTTT.

The chain couples TRBV29-1 to TRBJ2-5; 7 bases map to TRBD1. V lost 4 bases to trimming and J lost 4 bases; unmatched junction nucleotides: 12. Germline V gives CDR1 SQVTM, CDR2 ANQGSEA. The CDR3 sequence is 15 residues long. The DNA for the CDR3 is TGCAGCGTTGTCCCAAACAGGGGTGCGGGAGAGACCCAGTACTTC. Protein sequence: CSVVPNRGAGETQYF.

The chain employs TRBV27 and TRBJ2-7, with D unclear. CDR3 length equals 13 residues. Germline CDR1 is MNHEY and CDR2 is SMNVEV (reference sequence). The V end was cut by 3 bases, the J end by 2 bases, with 8 bases between. For the CDR3, the DNA is TGTGCCAGCAGTTTTGGGCTTACCTACGAGCAGTACTTC. Translated: CASSFGLTYEQYF.

The chain employs TRBV2 and TRBJ2-7; 8 bases fit TRBD2. Germline loops: CDR1 SNHLY, CDR2 FYNNEI. V lost 3 bases to trimming and J lost 1 base; unmatched junction nucleotides: 2. This CDR3 is built from 14 residues. The DNA of the CDR3 is TGTGCCAGCAGTGACCAGCGGGGGTCCTACGAGCAGTACTTC. It is translated as CASSDQRGSYEQYF.

CDR3: CASSLTPSGGWETQYF. For the CDR3, the DNA is TGTGCCAGCAGCTTGACCCCTAGCGGGGGATGGGAGACCCAGTACTTC. The chain combines TRBV5-4 with TRBJ2-5, with 10 bases matching TRBD2. Germline V gene lookup returns CDR1 SGHNT and CDR2 YYREEE (reference sequence). The CDR3 extends over 16 amino acids. Germline trimming cut 1 base from V and 5 bases from J; bases unmatched to any gene: 8.

Written as DNA, the CDR3 is TGTGCCGGTTATTTACGGGAGGGGTACGAGCAGTACTTC. Translating it yields CAGYLREGYEQYF. The gene calls are TRBV30 and TRBJ2-7; 8 bases fit TRBD2. Looked up from germline, CDR1 is GTSNPN and CDR2 is SVGIG (reference sequence). After removal of 8 bases from V and 4 bases from J, the junction contained 10 bases not matched to a gene. The CDR3 contains 13 residues.

CDR3 protein: CASAKSSGWGTDTQYF. The DNA of the CDR3 is TGCGCCAGCGCCAAAAGCAGCGGGTGGGGCACAGATACGCAGTATTTT. The genes are TRBV5-1 and TRBJ2-3, with a weak D call TRBD2 (6 bases). CDR1 SGHRS and CDR2 YFSETQ come from the germline V gene. This CDR3 is 16 amino acids long. V was cut by 7 bases and J by 1 base, with 19 bases left in between.

The V gene is TRBV9, the J gene TRBJ2-5; 13 bases align to TRBD2. The CDR3 is 17 residues long. CDR1 and CDR2 (germline): SGDLS, YYNGEE. The junction had 3 bases not matched to a gene; V was cut back by 1 base and J by 0 bases. The CDR3 coding sequence is TGTGCCAGCAGCGTAACGGGACTAGCGGGATACCAAGAGACCCAGTACTTC. It encodes CASSVTGLAGYQETQYF.

The rearrangement uses TRBV6-1 and TRBJ2-2; D might be TRBD2 (6 bases). CDR1 and CDR2 from the germline V gene are MNHNS and SASEGT. The V gene lost 6 bases and the J gene lost 6 bases, with 17 bases spanning the gap. This CDR3 contains 15 residues. The CDR3: CASSGGSHGAGELFF. The CDR3 nucleotides are TGTGCCAGCAGCGGAGGGAGCCATGGCGCCGGGGAGCTGTTTTTT.

The V gene is TRBV25-1, the J gene TRBJ1-4; 10 positions match TRBD1. The junction had 10 bases not matched to a gene; V was cut back by 9 bases and J by 0 bases. Germline V CDR1 and CDR2: MGHDK, SYGVNS. The CDR3 runs to 17 residues. Written as DNA, the CDR3 is TGTGCCAGTCGACCGGGACAGGGGCCTGCAACTAATGAAAAACTGTTTTTT. As protein: CASRPGQGPATNEKLFF.

The V gene is TRBV7-2, the J gene TRBJ2-7; D is uncertain. The CDR3 loop spans 14 amino acids. Germline V lookup: CDR1 SGHTA, CDR2 FQGNSA. V shed 1 base and J shed 4 bases, with 11 bases lying between them. The CDR3 DNA reads TGTGCCAGCAGCTTAGGCGGCCTTGGGTACGAGCAGTACTTC. Residues: CASSLGGLGYEQYF.

This clone has only a few counts. This rearrangement joins TRBV9 to TRBJ1-2; 8 bases map to TRBD1. The trim removed 1 base at V and 3 bases at J, leaving 11 bases unmatched. Germline values: CDR1 SGDLS, CDR2 YYNGEE. This CDR3 comprises 17 residues. In nucleotides, the CDR3 is TGTGCCAGCAGCGTAAGAGGAGGGGTGACAGGGGACTATGGCTACACCTTC. Translating it yields CASSVRGGVTGDYGYTF.

The V and J genes are TRBV5-1 and TRBJ2-7, with TRBD1 matching over 8 bases. This CDR3 is 14 amino acids long. Germline loops: CDR1 SGHRS, CDR2 YFSETQ. V shed 0 bases and J 4 bases; nucleotides not matched to a gene: 3. This chain's CDR3 is CASSLVDRGYEQYF. In DNA, the CDR3 is TGCGCCAGCAGCTTGGTAGACAGGGGTTACGAGCAGTACTTC.

This clone was observed once. The gene calls are TRBV6-5 and TRBJ1-6; TRBD1 agrees at 8 bases. Trimming took 6 bases from V and 10 from J; bases not matched to a gene: 11. This CDR3 is built from 15 residues. The germline CDR1 and CDR2 sequences are MNHEY and SVGAGI. As DNA, the CDR3 is TGTGCCAGCAGAACAGGGGGTCTTAGGAAGTCACCCCTCCACTTT. As protein: CASRTGGLRKSPLHF.

The gene calls are TRBV5-6 and TRBJ1-1; weak D call: TRBD1 (6 bases). The germline V and J ends were trimmed by 1 base and 1 base, with 11 bases remaining between them. Germline V gives CDR1 SGHDT, CDR2 YYEEEE. The CDR3 runs 15 residues. CDR3 loop: CASSLMGQANTEAFF. CDR3 sequence (DNA): TGTGCCAGCAGCTTGATGGGACAAGCGAACACTGAAGCTTTCTTT. The whole variable domain, remainder taken from reference TRBV5-6 and TRBJ1-1, is DAGVTQSPTHLIKTRGQQVTLRCSPKSGHDTVSWYQQALGQGPQFIFQYYEEEERQRGNFPDRFSGHQFPNYSSELNVNALLLGDSALYLCASSLMGQANTEAFFGQGTRLTVV.